This entry concerns a single TCR beta chain. The record originates from a study of blood T cell repertoires in COVID-19. At the level of the study: COVID-19 samples from acute and convalescent phases originated in the United States, Italy and Spain. Nucleic acid was either cDNA or gDNA, and it came from T cells, B-cell-depleted T cells, or PBMCs.

CDR1 is ENHRY and CDR2 is SYGVKD in the germline V gene. The ends lost 8 bases at V and 4 bases at J; junction bases unmatched: 10. The CDR3 is 16 residues long. In the source study's methods: Estimated nucleated cell counts came from reference gene primer amplification. The table came from immunoSEQ multiplex PCR; TCRdb's copy has only in-frame clones and leaves some out. Clonal size and the V and J genes are those of that table, whereas D and trimming came from the DNA. The sample includes over 35,000 clones, about 87% of them seen just once. The origin of this receptor is a man aged 50 to 60 with acute or convalescent COVID-19. Sequenced sample: peripheral blood. The chain is built from TRBV10-3 and TRBJ1-4; 10 bases line up with TRBD1. This CDR3 reads CAIRPGTGANNEKLFF. DNA for the CDR3: TGTGCCATCCGGCCCGGGACAGGGGCCAATAATGAAAAACTGTTTTTT.